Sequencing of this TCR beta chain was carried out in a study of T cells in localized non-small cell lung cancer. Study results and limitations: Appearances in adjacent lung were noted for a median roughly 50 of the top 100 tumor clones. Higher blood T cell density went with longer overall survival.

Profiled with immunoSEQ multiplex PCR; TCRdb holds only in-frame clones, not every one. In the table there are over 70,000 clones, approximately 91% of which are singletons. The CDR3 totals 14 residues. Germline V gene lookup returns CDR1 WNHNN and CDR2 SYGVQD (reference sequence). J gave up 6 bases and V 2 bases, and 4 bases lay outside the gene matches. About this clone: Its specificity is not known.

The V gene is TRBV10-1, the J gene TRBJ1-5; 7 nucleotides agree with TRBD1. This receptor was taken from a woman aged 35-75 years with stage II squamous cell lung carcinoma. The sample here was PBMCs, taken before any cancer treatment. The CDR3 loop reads CASSETQGGQPQHF. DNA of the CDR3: TGCGCCAGCAGTGAGACTCAGGGGGGTCAGCCCCAGCATTTT.